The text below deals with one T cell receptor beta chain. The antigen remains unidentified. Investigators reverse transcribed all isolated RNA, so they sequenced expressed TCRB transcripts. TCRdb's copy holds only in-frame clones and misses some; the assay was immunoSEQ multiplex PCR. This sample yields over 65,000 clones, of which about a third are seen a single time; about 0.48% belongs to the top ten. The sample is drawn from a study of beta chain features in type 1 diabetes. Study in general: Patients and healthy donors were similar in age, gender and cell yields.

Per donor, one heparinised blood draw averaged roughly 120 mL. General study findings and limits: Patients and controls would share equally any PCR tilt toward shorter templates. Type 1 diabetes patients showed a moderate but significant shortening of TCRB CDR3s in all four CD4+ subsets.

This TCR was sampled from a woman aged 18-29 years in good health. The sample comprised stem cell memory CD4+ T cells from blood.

CDR3 protein: CASSPSTYGYTF. CDR3 sequence (DNA): TGTGCCAGCAGCCCAAGCACCTATGGCTACACCTTC. The chain employs TRBV28 and TRBJ1-2; no definite D call. Trimming cost V 6 bases and J 4 bases, with 9 bases left between them. CDR1 and CDR2 from the germline V gene are MDHEN and SYDVKM. The CDR3 has 12 amino acids.